A selection of T cell receptor beta chains follows, all from one sample in a study of T cell responses to AZD1222 COVID-19 vaccine. The method was immunoSEQ multiplex PCR; TCRdb's version includes in-frame clones alone and lacks a portion of them. The sample holds under 200,000 clones, 92% seen once. The input for sequencing was peripheral blood, taken on day 0 of MenACWY control vaccination. The receptors stem from an adult in good health. Each CDR3 is given with its conserved first and last residue. The D gene is left open where the match is weak. Clone size is not always given. Where it is, it says once, few, many or a class for expanded clones.

D gene,clone size,V gene,J gene,CDR3 protein,CDR3 DNA
-,once,TRBV3-1/TRBV3-2,TRBJ1-6,CASSQGFSSPLHF,TGTGCCAGCAGCCAGGGATTTAGTTCACCCCTCCACTTT
-,-,TRBV19,TRBJ1-1,CASKDGYTEAFF,TGTGCCAGTAAGGACGGCTACACTGAAGCTTTCTTT
TRBD1,-,TRBV7-9,TRBJ2-6,CASSLALWDRTSGANVLTF,TGTGCCAGCAGCTTAGCGCTCTGGGACAGGACCTCTGGGGCCAACGTCCTGACTTTC
TRBD2,-,TRBV7-8,TRBJ2-1,CASSLASGWGRNEQFF,TGTGCCAGCAGCTTGGCTAGCGGGTGGGGCCGGAATGAGCAGTTCTTC
-,once,TRBV5-5,TRBJ1-5,CASSFYGLPNSNQPQHF,TGTGCCAGCAGCTTTTACGGTCTGCCAAATAGCAATCAGCCCCAGCATTTT
-,-,TRBV2,TRBJ2-1,CASSELGYGEQFF,TGTGCCAGCAGTGAGCTGGGTTACGGTGAGCAGTTCTTC
-,-,TRBV18,TRBJ1-1,CASSLAGSRFTEAFF,TGTGCCAGCTCCCTGGCGGGATCTCGCTTCACTGAAGCTTTCTTT
-,-,TRBV7-3,TRBJ2-3,CASSPGERGTDTQYF,TGTGCCAGCAGCCCAGGGGAGAGAGGCACAGATACGCAGTATTTT
TRBD1,-,TRBV28,TRBJ1-6,CASSRTGAGGGQVLHF,TGTGCCAGCAGCCGTACAGGGGCAGGTGGAGGTCAGGTCCTCCACTTT
TRBD2,-,TRBV6-5,TRBJ2-5,CASRASGRETQYF,TGTGCCAGCAGGGCTAGCGGGAGAGAGACCCAGTACTTC
TRBD2,-,TRBV11-2,TRBJ2-7,CASSEGGRTYEQYF,TGTGCCAGCAGCGAAGGCGGGAGGACCTACGAGCAGTACTTC
TRBD2,-,TRBV4-2,TRBJ2-2,CASSQMLPGLAANTGELFF,TGTGCCAGCAGCCAAATGCTTCCGGGACTAGCGGCGAACACCGGGGAGCTGTTTTTT
-,-,TRBV30,TRBJ1-6,CAWRGRDSPLHF,TGTGCCTGGAGGGGCAGGGATTCACCCCTCCACTTT
TRBD2,-,TRBV19,TRBJ2-7,CASSMWSGRARHEQYF,TGTGCCAGTAGTATGTGGAGCGGGAGGGCACGGCACGAGCAGTACTTC
TRBD1,-,TRBV28,TRBJ2-7,CASSVGTAREQYF,TGTGCCAGCAGTGTAGGGACAGCGAGGGAGCAGTACTTC
-,once,TRBV12-3/TRBV12-4,TRBJ2-7,CASSPGTTYEQYF,TGTGCCAGCAGTCCCGGGACCACCTACGAGCAGTACTTC
-,-,TRBV28,TRBJ1-1,CASSLGAFGAEAFF,TGTGCCAGCAGTTTAGGGGCCTTCGGCGCTGAAGCTTTCTTT
-,-,TRBV10-3,TRBJ2-5,CATGEESSYNQETQYF,TGTGCCACGGGGGAAGAATCTAGCTATAACCAAGAGACCCAGTACTTC
TRBD1,-,TRBV2,TRBJ1-6,CASSLKGAHNSPLHF,TGTGCCAGCAGCCTTAAGGGGGCGCACAATTCACCCCTCCACTTT
TRBD1,-,TRBV29-1,TRBJ2-2,CSVGTGGTGELFF,TGCAGCGTCGGGACAGGGGGTACCGGGGAGCTGTTTTTT
-,-,TRBV7-2,TRBJ2-1,CASGPQRASSYNEQFF,TGTGCCAGCGGCCCCCAGCGGGCCAGCTCCTACAATGAGCAGTTCTTC
-,once,TRBV28,TRBJ1-5,CASWAVLGQPQHF,TGTGCCAGTTGGGCGGTGCTAGGACAGCCCCAGCATTTT
TRBD2,once,TRBV6-5,TRBJ2-1,CASSYTFLAGVDEQFF,TGTGCCAGCAGTTACACGTTCCTAGCGGGAGTGGATGAGCAGTTCTTC
-,-,TRBV24-1,TRBJ1-4,CATSEQGTDEKLFF,TGTGCCACCAGTGAACAGGGTACAGATGAAAAACTGTTTTTT
TRBD1,once,TRBV19,TRBJ2-3,CASSRDRGADTQYF,TGTGCCAGTAGCCGGGACAGGGGGGCAGATACGCAGTATTTT
-,-,TRBV7-2,TRBJ2-1,CASSLASRYNEQFF,TGTGCCAGCAGCTTAGCATCCAGGTACAATGAGCAGTTCTTC
-,once,TRBV6-5,TRBJ1-2,CASSPQGSLNYGYTF,TGTGCCAGCAGCCCCCAGGGGAGCCTGAACTATGGCTACACCTTC
-,-,TRBV10-3,TRBJ1-1,CAIGLGNTEAFF,TGTGCCATCGGGCTTGGGAACACTGAAGCTTTCTTT